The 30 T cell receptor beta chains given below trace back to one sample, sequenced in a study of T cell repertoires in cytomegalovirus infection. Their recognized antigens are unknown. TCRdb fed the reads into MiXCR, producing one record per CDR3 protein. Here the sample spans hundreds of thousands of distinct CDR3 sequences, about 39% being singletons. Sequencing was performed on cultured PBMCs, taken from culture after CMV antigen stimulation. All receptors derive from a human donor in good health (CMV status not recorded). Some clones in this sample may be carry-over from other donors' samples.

CDR3 amino acids: CASSHLPDEQFF. The CDR3 DNA is TGTGCCAGCAGCCACCTACCCGATGAGCAGTTCTTC. The chain carries TRBV7-6 and TRBJ2-1; no clear D gene. Trimming stripped 5 bases from V and 8 bases from J, with 10 bases between. The CDR3 runs 12 residues. Germline CDR1 reads SGHVS; CDR2 reads FNYEAQ.

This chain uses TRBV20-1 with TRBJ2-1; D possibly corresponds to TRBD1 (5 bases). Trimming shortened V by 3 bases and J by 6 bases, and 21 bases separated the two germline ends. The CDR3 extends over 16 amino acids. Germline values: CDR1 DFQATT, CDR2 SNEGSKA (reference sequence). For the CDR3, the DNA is TGCAGTGCTAGCGACAGCCAAGGTCCCCATGGCAATGAGCAGTTCTTC. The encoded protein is CSASDSQGPHGNEQFF.

CDR3 region: CAISEWNSGSYEQYF. The CDR3 DNA follows: TGTGCCATCAGTGAGTGGAACTCAGGGAGCTACGAGCAGTACTTC. The chain recombines TRBV10-3 with TRBJ2-7; the D call may be TRBD1 or TRBD2 (5 bases each). This CDR3 contains 15 residues. Germline CDR1 and CDR2: ENHRY and SYGVKD. The V end was cut by 1 base, the J end by 3 bases, with 13 bases between.

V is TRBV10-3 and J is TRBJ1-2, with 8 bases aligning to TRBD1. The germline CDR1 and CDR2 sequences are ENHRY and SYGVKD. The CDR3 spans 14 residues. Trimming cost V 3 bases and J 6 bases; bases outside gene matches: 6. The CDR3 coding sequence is TGTGCCATCAGTGAAACAGGGGGTTGGGATGGCTACACCTTC. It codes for CAISETGGWDGYTF.

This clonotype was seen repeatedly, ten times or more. Written as DNA, the CDR3 is TGTGCCAGCAGTTTAGCTGGACTGGCTTACAATGAGCAGTTCTTC. Amino acids: CASSLAGLAYNEQFF. The rearrangement uses TRBV12-3 or TRBV12-4 and TRBJ2-1, with a weak D call TRBD2 (5 bases). Trimming took off 0 bases at V and 4 bases at J, with 10 bases between the two ends. The CDR3 covers 15 residues.

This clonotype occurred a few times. This CDR3 reads CASSLGLAVRKFF. In DNA, the CDR3 is TGTGCCAGCAGCCTGGGACTAGCGGTAAGAAAGTTCTTC. The V gene is TRBV12-3 or TRBV12-4, the J gene TRBJ2-1; 11 nucleotides agree with TRBD2. J gave up 14 bases and V 6 bases, and 9 bases lay outside the gene matches. CDR3 length: 13 amino acids.

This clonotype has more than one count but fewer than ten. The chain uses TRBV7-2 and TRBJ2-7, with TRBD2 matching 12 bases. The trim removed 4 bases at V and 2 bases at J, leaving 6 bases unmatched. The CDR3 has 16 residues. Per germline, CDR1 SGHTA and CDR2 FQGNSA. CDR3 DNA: TGTGCCAGCAGCTCCTTCGGACTAGCGGGAACCTACGAGCAGTACTTC. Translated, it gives CASSSFGLAGTYEQYF.

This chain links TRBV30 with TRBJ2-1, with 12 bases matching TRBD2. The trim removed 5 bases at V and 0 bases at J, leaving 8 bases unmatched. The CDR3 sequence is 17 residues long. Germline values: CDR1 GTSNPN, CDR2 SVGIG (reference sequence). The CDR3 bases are TGTGCCTGGGATCTAGCGGGAGGGCCGATCTCCTACAATGAGCAGTTCTTC. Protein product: CAWDLAGGPISYNEQFF.

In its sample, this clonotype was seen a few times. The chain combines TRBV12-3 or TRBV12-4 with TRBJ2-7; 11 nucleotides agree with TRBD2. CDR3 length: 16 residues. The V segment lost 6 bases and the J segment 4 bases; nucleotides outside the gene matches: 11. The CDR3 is CASSVRPGTSGYEQYF. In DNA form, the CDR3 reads TGTGCCAGCAGCGTCCGCCCCGGGACTAGCGGATACGAGCAGTACTTC.

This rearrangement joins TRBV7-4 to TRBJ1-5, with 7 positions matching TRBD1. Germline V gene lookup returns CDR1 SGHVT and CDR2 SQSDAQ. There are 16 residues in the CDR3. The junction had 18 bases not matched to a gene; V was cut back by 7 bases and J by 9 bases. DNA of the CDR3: TGTGCCAGCACCCATTCGGAGGGGACAGCTCTTTGGCCCCAGCATTTT. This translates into CASTHSEGTALWPQHF.

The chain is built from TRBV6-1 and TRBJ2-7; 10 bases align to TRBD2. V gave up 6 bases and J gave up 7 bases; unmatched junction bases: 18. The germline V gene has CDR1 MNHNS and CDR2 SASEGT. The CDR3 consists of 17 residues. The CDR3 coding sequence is TGTGCCAGCAGCGATAAAATGATTCTAGCGGGAGTGAAGGAGCAGTACTTC. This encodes CASSDKMILAGVKEQYF.

The DNA for the CDR3 is TGTGCCAGCATGGGGATGACTGAAGCTTTCTTT. Translation: CASMGMTEAFF. The J gene is TRBJ1-1, the V gene TRBV6-5; D is ambiguous. Germline V lookup: CDR1 MNHEY, CDR2 SVGAGI. The CDR3 is made up of 11 amino acids. The ends were cut back, 7 bases at V and 5 bases at J, with 8 bases in the middle.

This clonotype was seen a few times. The CDR3 reads CASSGETGVNYGYTF. In DNA form, the CDR3 reads TGTGCCAGCAGCGGCGAGACGGGCGTTAACTATGGCTACACCTTC. This rearrangement joins TRBV7-6 to TRBJ1-2; D is unclear. Germline V gene lookup returns CDR1 SGHVS and CDR2 FNYEAQ. The CDR3 runs to 15 residues. V shed 5 bases and J shed 1 base, with 14 bases lying between them.

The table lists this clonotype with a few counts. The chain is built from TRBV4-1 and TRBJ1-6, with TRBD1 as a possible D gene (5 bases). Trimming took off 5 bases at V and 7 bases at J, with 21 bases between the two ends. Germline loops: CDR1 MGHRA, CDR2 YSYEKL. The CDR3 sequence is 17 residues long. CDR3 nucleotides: TGCGCCAGCAGCACCCGACAGAGACCTAAGGGAAATTCACCCCTCCACTTT. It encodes CASSTRQRPKGNSPLHF.

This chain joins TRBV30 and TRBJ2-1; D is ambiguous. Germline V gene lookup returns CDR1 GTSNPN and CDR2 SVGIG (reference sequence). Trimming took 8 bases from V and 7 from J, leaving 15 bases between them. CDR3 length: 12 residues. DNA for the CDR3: TGTGCCGAATCCTTTGGGGTAAATGAGCAGTTCTTC. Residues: CAESFGVNEQFF.

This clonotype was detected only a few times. The CDR3 is CASSSGLASDEQFF. DNA for the CDR3: TGTGCCAGCAGTTCCGGACTAGCATCGGATGAGCAGTTCTTC. This rearrangement joins TRBV7-6 to TRBJ2-1, with 8 bases lining up with TRBD2. CDR1 is SGHVS and CDR2 is FNYEAQ in the germline V gene. V gave up 6 bases and J gave up 8 bases; unmatched junction bases: 9. The CDR3 runs to 14 residues. The full variable domain, its missing parts supplied by reference TRBV7-6 and TRBJ2-1, is GAGVSQSPRYKVTKRGQDVALRCDPISGHVSLYWYRQALGQGPEFLTYFNYEAQQDKSGLPNDRFSAERPEGSISTLTIQRTEQRDSAMYRCASSSGLASDEQFFGPGTRLTVL.

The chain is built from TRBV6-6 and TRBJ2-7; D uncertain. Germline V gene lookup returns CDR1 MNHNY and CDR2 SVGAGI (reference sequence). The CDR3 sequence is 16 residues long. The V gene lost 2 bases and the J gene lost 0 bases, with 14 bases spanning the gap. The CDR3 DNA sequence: TGTGCCAGCAGTTACACGGCTCTCACAAGCTCCTACGAGCAGTACTTC. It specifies CASSYTALTSSYEQYF.

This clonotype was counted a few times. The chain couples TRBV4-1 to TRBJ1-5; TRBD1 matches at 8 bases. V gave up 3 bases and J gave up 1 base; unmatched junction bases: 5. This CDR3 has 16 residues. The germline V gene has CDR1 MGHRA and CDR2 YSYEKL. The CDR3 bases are TGCGCCAGCAGCCAGCGCGACAGGGGAAGCAATCAGCCCCAGCATTTT. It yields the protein CASSQRDRGSNQPQHF.

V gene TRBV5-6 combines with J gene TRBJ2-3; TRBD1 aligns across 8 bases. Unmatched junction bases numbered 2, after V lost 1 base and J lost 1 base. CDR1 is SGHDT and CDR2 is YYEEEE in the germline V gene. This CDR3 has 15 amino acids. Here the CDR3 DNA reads TGTGCCAGCAGCTTGCAGGGGGCGGGCACAGATACGCAGTATTTT. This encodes CASSLQGAGTDTQYF.

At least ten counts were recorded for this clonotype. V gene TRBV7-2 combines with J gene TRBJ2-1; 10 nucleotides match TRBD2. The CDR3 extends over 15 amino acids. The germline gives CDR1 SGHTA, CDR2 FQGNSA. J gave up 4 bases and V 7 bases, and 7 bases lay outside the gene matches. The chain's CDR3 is CASTMTSGPYNEQFF. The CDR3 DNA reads TGTGCCAGCACCATGACTAGCGGGCCTTACAATGAGCAGTTCTTC.

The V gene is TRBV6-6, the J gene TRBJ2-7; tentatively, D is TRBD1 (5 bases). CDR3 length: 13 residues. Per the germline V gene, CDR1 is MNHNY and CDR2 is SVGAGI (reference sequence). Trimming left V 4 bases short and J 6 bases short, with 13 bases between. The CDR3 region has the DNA TGTGCCAGCAGTTCAGGGTTCGTGAGCGAGCAGTACTTC. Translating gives CASSSGFVSEQYF.

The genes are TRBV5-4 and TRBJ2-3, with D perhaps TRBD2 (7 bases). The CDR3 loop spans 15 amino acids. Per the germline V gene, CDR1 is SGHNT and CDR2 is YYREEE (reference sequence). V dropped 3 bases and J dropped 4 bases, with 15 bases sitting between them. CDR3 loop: CASSSGGFAADTQYF. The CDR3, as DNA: TGTGCCAGCAGCTCGGGGGGCTTCGCCGCAGATACGCAGTATTTT.

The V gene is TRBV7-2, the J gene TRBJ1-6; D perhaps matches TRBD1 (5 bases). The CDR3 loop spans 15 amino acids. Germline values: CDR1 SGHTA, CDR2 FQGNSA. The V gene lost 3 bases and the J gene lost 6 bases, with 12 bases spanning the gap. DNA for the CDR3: TGTGCCAGCAGCTTGACCAGGGTTGTTAATTCACCCCTCCACTTT. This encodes CASSLTRVVNSPLHF. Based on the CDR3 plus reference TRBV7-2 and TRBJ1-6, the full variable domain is GAGVSQSPSNKVTEKGKDVELRCDPISGHTALYWYRQSLGQGLEFLIYFQGNSAPDKSGLPSDRFSAERTGGSVSTLTIQRTQQEDSAVYLCASSLTRVVNSPLHFGNGTRLTVT.

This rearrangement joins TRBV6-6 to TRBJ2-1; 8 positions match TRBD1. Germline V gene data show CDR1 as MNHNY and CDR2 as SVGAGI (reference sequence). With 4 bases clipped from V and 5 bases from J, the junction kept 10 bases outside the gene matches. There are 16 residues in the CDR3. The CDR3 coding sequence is TGTGCCAGCAGTTTAAGGACAGGGAGTAGGAACAATGAGCAGTTCTTC. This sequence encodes CASSLRTGSRNNEQFF.

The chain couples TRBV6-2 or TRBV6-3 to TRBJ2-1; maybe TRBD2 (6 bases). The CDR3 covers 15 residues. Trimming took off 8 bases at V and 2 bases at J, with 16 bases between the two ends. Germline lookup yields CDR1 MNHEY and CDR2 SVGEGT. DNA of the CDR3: TGTGCCAGCTCTCACCGGGACTCAGCCTACAATGAGCAGTTCTTC. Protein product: CASSHRDSAYNEQFF.

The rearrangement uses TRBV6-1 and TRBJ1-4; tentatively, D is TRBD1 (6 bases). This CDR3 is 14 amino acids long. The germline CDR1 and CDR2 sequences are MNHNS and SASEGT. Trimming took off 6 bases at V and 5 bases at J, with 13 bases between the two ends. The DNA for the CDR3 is TGTGCCAGCAGCCGGGGGGGCTACAATGAAAAACTGTTTTTT. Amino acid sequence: CASSRGGYNEKLFF.

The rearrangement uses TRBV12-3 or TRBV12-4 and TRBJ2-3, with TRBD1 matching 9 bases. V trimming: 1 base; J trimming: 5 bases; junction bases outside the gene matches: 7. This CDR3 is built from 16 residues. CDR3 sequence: CASSLVRGTGRDTQYF. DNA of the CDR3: TGTGCCAGCAGTTTAGTACGGGGGACAGGGCGAGATACGCAGTATTTT.

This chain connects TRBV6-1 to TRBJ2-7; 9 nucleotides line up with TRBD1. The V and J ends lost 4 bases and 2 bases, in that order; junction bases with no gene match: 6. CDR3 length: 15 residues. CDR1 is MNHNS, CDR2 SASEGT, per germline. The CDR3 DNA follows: TGTGCCAGCAGTGTCAACAGGGGGCCTACCTACGAGCAGTACTTC. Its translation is CASSVNRGPTYEQYF.

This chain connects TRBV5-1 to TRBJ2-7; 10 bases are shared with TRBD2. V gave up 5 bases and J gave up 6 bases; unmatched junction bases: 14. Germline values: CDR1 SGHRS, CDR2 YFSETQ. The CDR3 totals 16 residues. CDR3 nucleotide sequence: TGCGCCAGCAGTCGGGCTAGCGGGAGCAAATTGGGCGAGCAGTACTTC. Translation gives CASSRASGSKLGEQYF.

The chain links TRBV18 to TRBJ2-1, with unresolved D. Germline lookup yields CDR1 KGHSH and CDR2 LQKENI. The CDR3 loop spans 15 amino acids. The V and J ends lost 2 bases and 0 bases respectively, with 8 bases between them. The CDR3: CASSPNTVSYNEQFF. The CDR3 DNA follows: TGTGCCAGCTCACCAAATACAGTCTCCTACAATGAGCAGTTCTTC.